The rows below give T cell receptor beta chains drawn from one sample of a study of HIV-infected patients and healthy controls. TCRdb called the 5' RACE reads again in MiXCR, with one record for every CDR3 protein. The table records about 18,000 distinct CDR3 sequences, approximately 18% of them present only once. The specimen sequenced was CD8+ T cells from blood. All receptors derive from a human donor in good health. Both conserved end residues are part of each CDR3. The order of the fields is CDR3 protein, CDR3 DNA, D gene, V gene, J gene, clone size. D genes are given only for firm matches. Clone size is shown for a subset of rows, as once, few, many or a class of expanded clone.

CDR3 protein: CAISPAGTYEQYF
CDR3 DNA: TGTGCCATCAGTCCGGCGGGCACCTACGAGCAGTACTTC
D gene: -
V gene: TRBV10-3
J gene: TRBJ2-7
clone size: many

CDR3 protein: CASSSTSGANNEQFF
CDR3 DNA: TGTGCCAGCAGCTCGACTAGCGGGGCCAACAATGAGCAGTTCTTC
D gene: TRBD2
V gene: TRBV4-2
J gene: TRBJ2-1
clone size: many

CDR3 protein: CASSYVAGSNQPQHF
CDR3 DNA: TGTGCCAGCAGTTACGTGGCAGGAAGCAATCAGCCCCAGCATTTT
D gene: -
V gene: TRBV6-2/TRBV6-3
J gene: TRBJ1-5
clone size: few

CDR3 protein: CASSQGQATNEKLFF
CDR3 DNA: TGTGCCAGCAGCCAAGGACAGGCAACTAATGAAAAACTGTTTTTT
D gene: TRBD1
V gene: TRBV11-2
J gene: TRBJ1-4
clone size: few

CDR3 protein: CASSLGSTGVDTEAFF
CDR3 DNA: TGTGCCAGCAGCTTAGGATCAACAGGGGTTGACACTGAAGCTTTCTTT
D gene: TRBD1
V gene: TRBV7-8
J gene: TRBJ1-1
clone size: -

CDR3 protein: CASSLGNSNYGYNF
CDR3 DNA: TGTGCCAGCAGTTTAGGTAACAGCAACTATGGCTACAACTTC
D gene: -
V gene: TRBV12-3/TRBV12-4
J gene: TRBJ1-2
clone size: -

CDR3 protein: CASSYSGGPHNEQFF
CDR3 DNA: TGTGCCAGCAGTTACTCGGGAGGCCCCCACAATGAGCAGTTCTTC
D gene: -
V gene: TRBV6-5
J gene: TRBJ2-1
clone size: -

CDR3 protein: CSVEPGLAYEQFF
CDR3 DNA: TGCAGCGTTGAACCGGGACTAGCGTATGAGCAGTTCTTC
D gene: TRBD2
V gene: TRBV29-1
J gene: TRBJ2-1
clone size: -

CDR3 protein: CATSVAGHSPLHF
CDR3 DNA: TGTGCCACCAGTGTCGCGGGCCATTCACCCCTCCACTTT
D gene: -
V gene: TRBV24-1
J gene: TRBJ1-6
clone size: many

CDR3 protein: CASSYGDGPYNEQFF
CDR3 DNA: TGTGCCAGCAGTTACGGGGACGGCCCCTACAATGAGCAGTTCTTC
D gene: -
V gene: TRBV6-2/TRBV6-3
J gene: TRBJ2-1
clone size: -

CDR3 protein: CSSSYRDFEAFF
CDR3 DNA: TGCAGCTCATCCTACCGGGACTTTGAAGCTTTCTTT
D gene: -
V gene: TRBV29-1
J gene: TRBJ1-1
clone size: -

CDR3 protein: CSVFAHYGYTF
CDR3 DNA: TGCAGCGTATTCGCCCACTATGGCTACACCTTC
D gene: -
V gene: TRBV29-1
J gene: TRBJ1-2
clone size: medium-sized

CDR3 protein: CSVDTSGIGGELFF
CDR3 DNA: TGCAGCGTTGATACTAGCGGGATAGGAGGGGAGCTGTTTTTT
D gene: TRBD2
V gene: TRBV29-1
J gene: TRBJ2-2
clone size: -

CDR3 protein: CASSPLEIEAFF
CDR3 DNA: TGTGCCAGCTCACCACTGGAAATTGAAGCTTTCTTT
D gene: -
V gene: TRBV18
J gene: TRBJ1-1
clone size: -

CDR3 protein: CAISESSRGGRTEAFF
CDR3 DNA: TGTGCCATCAGTGAGTCAAGCAGGGGGGGTAGGACTGAAGCTTTCTTT
D gene: TRBD1
V gene: TRBV10-3
J gene: TRBJ1-1
clone size: many

CDR3 protein: CASSPAGEGTDTQYF
CDR3 DNA: TGTGCCAGCAGCCCAGCGGGAGAAGGCACAGATACGCAGTATTTT
D gene: TRBD2
V gene: TRBV12-3/TRBV12-4
J gene: TRBJ2-3
clone size: medium-sized

CDR3 protein: CASSAQRPDTQYF
CDR3 DNA: TGTGCCAGCAGTGCCCAGCGGCCAGATACGCAGTATTTT
D gene: -
V gene: TRBV27
J gene: TRBJ2-3
clone size: many

CDR3 protein: CASSTLTGQGAYEQYF
CDR3 DNA: TGTGCCAGCAGCACATTGACGGGACAGGGGGCCTACGAGCAGTACTTC
D gene: TRBD1
V gene: TRBV7-6
J gene: TRBJ2-7
clone size: many

CDR3 protein: CSARAGVGWETQYF
CDR3 DNA: TGCAGTGCTAGAGCGGGGGTCGGATGGGAGACCCAGTACTTC
D gene: -
V gene: TRBV20-1
J gene: TRBJ2-5
clone size: once

CDR3 protein: CASSQERGGSHNEQFF
CDR3 DNA: TGTGCCAGCAGCCAAGAACGGGGCGGGAGCCACAATGAGCAGTTCTTC
D gene: TRBD2
V gene: TRBV3-1
J gene: TRBJ2-1
clone size: many

CDR3 protein: CAWDPGVVQETQYF
CDR3 DNA: TGTGCCTGGGACCCCGGGGTAGTCCAAGAGACCCAGTACTTC
D gene: -
V gene: TRBV30
J gene: TRBJ2-5
clone size: many

CDR3 protein: CASSQDGGSPADTQYF
CDR3 DNA: TGCGCCAGCAGCCAAGATGGCGGGAGCCCCGCAGATACGCAGTATTTT
D gene: TRBD2
V gene: TRBV4-1
J gene: TRBJ2-3
clone size: few

CDR3 protein: CASSYSIVQNTEAFF
CDR3 DNA: TGTGCCAGCAGTTACTCGATTGTTCAGAACACTGAAGCTTTCTTT
D gene: -
V gene: TRBV6-2/TRBV6-3
J gene: TRBJ1-1
clone size: -

CDR3 protein: CASSLSLAGGIDTQYF
CDR3 DNA: TGTGCCAGCAGCCTCTCACTAGCGGGAGGGATAGATACGCAGTATTTT
D gene: TRBD2
V gene: TRBV11-2
J gene: TRBJ2-3
clone size: many

CDR3 protein: CASTPNQIQESMNTEAFF
CDR3 DNA: TGTGCCAGCACCCCCAATCAGATACAAGAATCAATGAACACTGAAGCTTTCTTT
D gene: -
V gene: TRBV6-5
J gene: TRBJ1-1
clone size: many

CDR3 protein: CASSQDGQGRTEAFF
CDR3 DNA: TGCGCCAGCAGCCAAGATGGGCAGGGTAGGACTGAAGCTTTCTTT
D gene: -
V gene: TRBV4-1
J gene: TRBJ1-1
clone size: many

CDR3 protein: CASSFSAVDTIYF
CDR3 DNA: TGTGCCAGCTCATTCTCAGCGGTAGACACCATATATTTT
D gene: -
V gene: TRBV18
J gene: TRBJ1-3
clone size: many

CDR3 protein: CSADEGGLNYGYTF
CDR3 DNA: TGCAGTGCTGACGAGGGGGGCCTAAACTATGGCTACACCTTC
D gene: -
V gene: TRBV20-1
J gene: TRBJ1-2
clone size: few

CDR3 protein: CASSLVGGSGPYNEQFF
CDR3 DNA: TGTGCCAGCAGCTTAGTAGGTGGTAGCGGGCCCTACAATGAGCAGTTCTTC
D gene: TRBD2
V gene: TRBV7-2
J gene: TRBJ2-1
clone size: -

CDR3 protein: CASSDQREGVDTQYF
CDR3 DNA: TGTGCCAGCAGTGACCAGCGGGAGGGTGTAGATACGCAGTATTTT
D gene: TRBD2
V gene: TRBV2
J gene: TRBJ2-3
clone size: -

CDR3 protein: CAISGRDGTSGGGSYNEQFF
CDR3 DNA: TGTGCCATCAGTGGGAGAGACGGGACTAGCGGGGGGGGTTCCTACAATGAGCAGTTCTTC
D gene: TRBD2
V gene: TRBV10-3
J gene: TRBJ2-1
clone size: -

CDR3 protein: CASSLGLGTEAFF
CDR3 DNA: TGTGCCAGCAGCTTAGGCCTCGGCACTGAAGCTTTCTTT
D gene: -
V gene: TRBV7-9
J gene: TRBJ1-1
clone size: -

CDR3 protein: CASSYLTLGRSSGNTIYF
CDR3 DNA: TGTGCCAGCAGTTATCTCACCCTGGGACGTTCCTCTGGAAACACCATATATTTT
D gene: -
V gene: TRBV6-6
J gene: TRBJ1-3
clone size: few

CDR3 protein: CASSVGGGQTEAFF
CDR3 DNA: TGTGCCAGCAGCGTCGGAGGGGGTCAAACTGAAGCTTTCTTT
D gene: -
V gene: TRBV6-1
J gene: TRBJ1-1
clone size: few

CDR3 protein: CASSQAALNTEAFF
CDR3 DNA: TGCGCCAGCAGCCAAGCAGCCTTGAACACTGAAGCTTTCTTT
D gene: -
V gene: TRBV4-1
J gene: TRBJ1-1
clone size: -

CDR3 protein: CASSPTSGGADTQYF
CDR3 DNA: TGTGCCAGCAGCCCAACTAGCGGGGGGGCAGATACGCAGTATTTT
D gene: TRBD2
V gene: TRBV6-5
J gene: TRBJ2-3
clone size: many

CDR3 protein: CASSDGGAGETQYF
CDR3 DNA: TGTGCCAGCAGCGATGGGGGTGCGGGGGAGACCCAGTACTTC
D gene: -
V gene: TRBV9
J gene: TRBJ2-5
clone size: many

CDR3 protein: CASSLSSGMYYEQYF
CDR3 DNA: TGTGCCAGCAGCTTATCTAGCGGGATGTACTACGAGCAGTACTTC
D gene: TRBD2
V gene: TRBV11-2
J gene: TRBJ2-7
clone size: -

CDR3 protein: CASSAGVTTNEKLFF
CDR3 DNA: TGTGCCAGCAGCGCAGGGGTTACAACTAATGAAAAACTGTTTTTT
D gene: -
V gene: TRBV9
J gene: TRBJ1-4
clone size: -

CDR3 protein: CASSRTPLFRDEAFF
CDR3 DNA: TGTGCCAGCAGCCGGACGCCCCTCTTCAGGGATGAAGCTTTCTTT
D gene: -
V gene: TRBV5-5
J gene: TRBJ1-1
clone size: many

CDR3 protein: CASSLDRGNEQYF
CDR3 DNA: TGTGCCAGCAGTTTAGACAGGGGAAACGAGCAGTACTTC
D gene: TRBD1
V gene: TRBV27
J gene: TRBJ2-7
clone size: -

CDR3 protein: CASSPLAGGQDTQYF
CDR3 DNA: TGTGCCAGCAGCCCCCTAGCGGGGGGGCAAGATACGCAGTATTTT
D gene: TRBD2
V gene: TRBV7-9
J gene: TRBJ2-3
clone size: few